The 10 T cell receptor beta chains reported below all come from one sample, sequenced in a study of metastatic and nonmetastatic thyroid tumors. TCRdb re-analyzed the PCR reads using MiXCR. The repertoire consists of some 16,000 clones, with approximately 13% occurring once and the leading ten covering roughly 15%. Until they underwent thyroid surgery, no patient had received any treatment. The sequencing input was tumor tissue. The receptors come from a female donor with papillary thyroid cancer or a benign thyroid nodule (not recorded which). Some clones in this sample may be carry-over from other donors' samples.

The chain links TRBV14 to TRBJ2-1; possible D gene TRBD2, 6 bases. This CDR3 has 17 amino acids. V was shortened by 4 bases and J by 0 bases, with 16 bases between the two germline ends. Germline CDR1 is SGHDN and CDR2 is FVKESK. This CDR3 reads CASSPRTTTYSYNEQFF. CDR3 coding DNA: TGTGCCAGCAGCCCCAGGACTACTACTTACTCCTACAATGAGCAGTTCTTC.

This clone is labeled medium-sized. This chain links TRBV10-3 with TRBJ2-3, with TRBD2 identical over 12 bases. The CDR3 is 14 residues long. Germline loops: CDR1 ENHRY, CDR2 SYGVKD. J was trimmed by 2 bases and V by 10 bases; bases with no gene match: 4. CDR3 region: CASGTSGHTDTQYF. For the CDR3, the DNA is TGTGCCAGCGGGACTAGCGGGCACACAGATACGCAGTATTTT.

This clone has at least ten counts. The J gene is TRBJ2-1, the V gene TRBV7-9; 9 bases agree with TRBD1. Germline-derived CDR1 and CDR2 are SEHNR and FQNEAQ (reference sequence). The CDR3 has 14 residues. J gave up 7 bases and V 4 bases, and 5 bases lay outside the gene matches. The DNA for the CDR3 is TGTGCCAGCAGCTCGACAGGGGGAGGGAATGAGCAGTTCTTC. It translates to CASSSTGGGNEQFF.

Many counts were recorded for this clone. V and J are TRBV3-1 and TRBJ1-1, with D perhaps TRBD1 (6 bases). The CDR3 extends over 15 amino acids. V lost 5 bases, J lost 2 bases, and 15 bases lay in between. The germline gives CDR1 LGHDT, CDR2 YNNKEL (reference sequence). The DNA for the CDR3 is TGTGCCAGCAGCTTCCGTACCAGGGGCAACACTGAAGCTTTCTTT. Translation gives CASSFRTRGNTEAFF.

This clone is medium-sized within its sample. This chain connects TRBV19 to TRBJ2-7; unclear D gene. Germline-derived CDR1 and CDR2 are LNHDA and SQIVND (reference sequence). The CDR3 spans 14 residues. Trimming took 7 bases from V and 1 from J, leaving 14 bases between them. CDR3 loop: CASICMPSSYEQYF. CDR3 bases: TGTGCCAGTATTTGTATGCCATCTTCCTACGAGCAGTACTTC.

The chain combines TRBV5-1 with TRBJ1-2; maybe TRBD1 (6 bases). Deletions cut 6 bases from V and 8 bases from J, with 17 bases between. Germline CDR1 SGHRS, CDR2 YFSETQ. There are 13 residues in the CDR3. CDR3 loop: CASNLGGAEGYTF. The DNA of the CDR3 is TGCGCCAGCAACCTTGGGGGGGCGGAAGGCTACACCTTC.

This clone has a count of ten or more. This chain links TRBV7-9 with TRBJ2-7, with TRBD1 identical over 7 bases. Germline CDR1 and CDR2: SEHNR and FQNEAQ (reference sequence). The CDR3 covers 13 residues. The V segment lost 8 bases and the J segment 5 bases; nucleotides outside the gene matches: 9. CDR3 in amino acids: CASGDRAVNEQYF. The CDR3 DNA is TGTGCCAGCGGCGACAGGGCGGTCAACGAGCAGTACTTC.

The rearrangement uses TRBV7-2 and TRBJ2-5; 8 nucleotides match TRBD2. V trimming: 2 bases; J trimming: 5 bases; junction bases outside the gene matches: 7. Looked up from germline, CDR1 is SGHTA and CDR2 is FQGNSA. This CDR3 comprises 15 residues. CDR3 loop: CASSLSITGGETQYF. For the CDR3, the DNA is TGTGCCAGCAGCTTATCAATCACGGGGGGGGAGACCCAGTACTTC.

J is TRBJ2-7 and V is TRBV20-1; 10 positions match TRBD1. The V and J ends lost 3 bases and 5 bases, in that order; junction bases with no gene match: 7. The CDR3 extends over 14 amino acids. Germline CDR1 DFQATT, CDR2 SNEGSKA (reference sequence). Here the CDR3 reads CSASGPGTGDEQYF. CDR3 DNA: TGCAGTGCTAGTGGTCCCGGGACAGGGGACGAGCAGTACTTC.

Of note for this clone: Given the absence of the conserved phenylalanine or tryptophan at the CDR3 end, a read error is likely. Because the CDR3's place on the DNA is in doubt, the DNA is left out and the CDR3 is given as listed by TCRdb. CDR3 sequence: CASSSRTS. The V gene is TRBV11-2, the J gene TRBJ2-7; the D segment call TRBD2 is taken from the table without a DNA check. Germline V lookup: CDR1 SGHAT, CDR2 FQNNGV. Termini included, the CDR3 measures 8 amino acids.